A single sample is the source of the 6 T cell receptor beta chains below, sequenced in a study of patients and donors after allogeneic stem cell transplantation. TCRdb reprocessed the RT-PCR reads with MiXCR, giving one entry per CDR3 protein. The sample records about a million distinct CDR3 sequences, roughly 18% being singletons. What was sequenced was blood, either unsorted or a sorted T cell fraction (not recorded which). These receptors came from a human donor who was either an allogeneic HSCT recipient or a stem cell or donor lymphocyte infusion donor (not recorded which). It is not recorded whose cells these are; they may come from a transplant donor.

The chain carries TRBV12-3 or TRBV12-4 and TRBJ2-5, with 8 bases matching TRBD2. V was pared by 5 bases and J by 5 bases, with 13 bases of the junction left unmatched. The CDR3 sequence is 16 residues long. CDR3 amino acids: CASSDGLAGVSETQYF. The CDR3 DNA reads TGTGCCAGCAGTGACGGACTAGCAGGTGTCAGTGAGACCCAGTACTTC.

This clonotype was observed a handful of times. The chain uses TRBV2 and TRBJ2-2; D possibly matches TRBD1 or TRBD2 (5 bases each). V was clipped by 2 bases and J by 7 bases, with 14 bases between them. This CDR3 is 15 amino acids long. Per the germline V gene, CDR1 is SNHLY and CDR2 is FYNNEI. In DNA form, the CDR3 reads TGTGCCAGCAGTGAAACGACTACGCAGGGCGGGGAGCTGTTTTTT. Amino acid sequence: CASSETTTQGGELFF. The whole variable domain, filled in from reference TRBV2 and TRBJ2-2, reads EPEVTQTPSHQVTQMGQEVILRCVPISNHLYFYWYRQILGQKVEFLVSFYNNEISEKSEIFDDQFSVERPDGSNFTLKIRSTKLEDSAMYFCASSETTTQGGELFFGEGSRLTVL.

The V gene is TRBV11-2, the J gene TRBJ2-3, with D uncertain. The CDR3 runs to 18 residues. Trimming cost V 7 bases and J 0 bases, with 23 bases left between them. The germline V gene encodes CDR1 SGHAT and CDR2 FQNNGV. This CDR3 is CASTRGGPRHTSTDTQYF. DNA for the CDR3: TGTGCCAGCACCCGCGGTGGACCGCGACACACGAGCACAGATACGCAGTATTTT.

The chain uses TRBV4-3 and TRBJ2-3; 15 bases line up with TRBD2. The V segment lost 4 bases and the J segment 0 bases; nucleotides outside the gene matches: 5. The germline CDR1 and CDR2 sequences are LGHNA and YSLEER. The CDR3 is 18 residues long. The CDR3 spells CASSLGTSGGRSTDTQYF. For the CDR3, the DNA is TGCGCCAGCAGCCTAGGGACTAGCGGGGGGCGGAGCACAGATACGCAGTATTTT.

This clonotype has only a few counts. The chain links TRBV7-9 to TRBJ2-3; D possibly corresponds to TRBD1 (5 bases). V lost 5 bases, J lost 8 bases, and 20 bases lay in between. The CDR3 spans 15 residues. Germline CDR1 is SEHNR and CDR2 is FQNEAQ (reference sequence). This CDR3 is CASSQDWLSRGTQYF. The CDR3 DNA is TGTGCCAGCAGCCAAGACTGGCTAAGTAGGGGTACGCAGTATTTT.

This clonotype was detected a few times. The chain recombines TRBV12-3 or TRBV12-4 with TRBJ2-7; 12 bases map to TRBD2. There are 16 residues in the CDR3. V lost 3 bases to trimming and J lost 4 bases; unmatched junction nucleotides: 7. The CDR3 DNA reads TGTGCCAGCAGTTTTCCCGGGACTAGCGGGCTATACGAGCAGTACTTC. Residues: CASSFPGTSGLYEQYF.